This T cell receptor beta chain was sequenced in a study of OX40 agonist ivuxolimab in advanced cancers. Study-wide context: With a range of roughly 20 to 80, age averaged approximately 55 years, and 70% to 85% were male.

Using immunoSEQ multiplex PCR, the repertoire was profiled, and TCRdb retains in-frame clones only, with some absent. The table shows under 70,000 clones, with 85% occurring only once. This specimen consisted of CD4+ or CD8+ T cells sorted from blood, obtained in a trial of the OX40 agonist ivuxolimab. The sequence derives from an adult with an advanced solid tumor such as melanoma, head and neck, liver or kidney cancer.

The CDR3 loop reads CASSQVGGAYEKLFF. As DNA, the CDR3 is TGTGCCAGCAGCCAAGTTGGCGGTGCCTACGAAAAACTGTTTTTT. V is TRBV4-2 and J is TRBJ1-4; D not resolved. V was trimmed by 1 base and J by 8 bases, leaving 14 bases between them. Per the germline V gene, CDR1 is LGHNA and CDR2 is YNFKEQ. This CDR3 has 15 residues.